This T cell receptor beta chain appears in the sequencing data of a study of blood T cell repertoires in COVID-19. Study-level background: Acute-phase and convalescent COVID-19 samples originated in the United States, Italy and Spain.

J was trimmed by 8 bases and V by 2 bases; bases with no gene match: 6. Germline values: CDR1 SGHDT, CDR2 YYEEEE. The CDR3 contains 14 residues. Libraries were prepared by immunoSEQ multiplex PCR; TCRdb keeps only in-frame clonotypes and omits some of them. The sample lists about 180,000 clones, 60% to 80% occurring once. What was sequenced was peripheral blood. This TCR was sampled from a woman in her seventies with acute or convalescent COVID-19. This chain uses TRBV5-6 with TRBJ1-4; 7 nucleotides agree with TRBD1. DNA of the CDR3: TGTGCCAGCAGCTTACAGGGGTTCGGCGAAAAACTGTTTTTT. This codes for CASSLQGFGEKLFF.